This T cell receptor beta chain was identified in a study of neoadjuvant anti-PD-1 for oral cavity cancer. Study-wide context: Patients mostly received three to four biweekly nivolumab doses at 3 mg/kg before surgery. Around day 43, patients without progression received a fourth nivolumab dose before surgery.

Only in-frame clones appear in the TCRdb table, and some are missing; sequencing was by immunoSEQ multiplex PCR. Of about 72,000 clones in the sample, approximately 82% were seen once. The sample holds one count of this clone. These oral cavity squamous cell carcinomas were HPV-negative and locally advanced. This CDR3 contains 13 residues. Germline V gene sequence: CDR1 MDHEN, CDR2 SYDVKM. Between the trimmed V and J ends, which lost 8 bases and 3 bases, there was a span of 14 bases. This TCR derives from a person between 35 and 79 years old with oral cavity squamous cell carcinoma. The genes are TRBV28 and TRBJ2-7; D is possibly TRBD1 (7 bases). Sequences were derived from PBMCs, sampled before nivolumab (anti-PD-1) treatment. CDR3 amino acids: CASGAGQSYEQYF. The DNA for the CDR3 is TGTGCCAGCGGGGCGGGACAGAGCTACGAGCAGTACTTC.